This T cell receptor (beta chain) derives from a study of T cell repertoires in cytomegalovirus infection. Overall study context: Carrying CMV and the relevant HLA type showed in public TCR beta signatures.

V lost 8 bases and J lost 5, with 3 bases in between. CDR1 MNHNS and CDR2 SASEGT come from the germline V gene. CDR3 length: 9 amino acids. MiXCR, run by TCRdb on the reads, gives a single entry per CDR3 protein. The sample has 150,000 to 200,000 distinct CDR3 sequences, under 15% seen once. Study-wide results and limits: In two of eight donors, the top clonotype was HLA-C-restricted CMV-specific.

This clonotype has a count of ten or more. What it recognizes is unknown. This receptor was taken from a human donor in good health (CMV status not recorded). Some clones in this sample may be carry-over from other donors' samples. The chain employs TRBV6-1 and TRBJ1-2; unclear D gene. Sample: PBMCs. In DNA form, the CDR3 reads TGTGCCAGCGGTTATGGCTACACCTTC. Its translation: CASGYGYTF.